This T cell receptor (beta chain) was sequenced during a study of shared clonotypes between healthy human individuals. Only one count was recorded for this clone. Distinct nucleotide sequences in the sample also encode this CDR3. Naive-designated CD8 cells lacked CD45RO, were positively enriched for CCR7, and omitted terminally differentiated effector memory CD45RA+ cells. Here immunoSEQ multiplex PCR was the method, and the copy in TCRdb shows in-frame clones only, minus some. The sample lists about 2.2 million clones, about 93% occurring once. Germline CDR1 reads SGHAT; CDR2 reads FQNNGV. The germline V and J ends were trimmed by 3 bases and 7 bases, with 4 bases remaining between them. This CDR3 comprises 11 residues.

The chain uses TRBV11-2 and TRBJ2-1; unclear D gene. The TCR was taken from a man between 18 and 35 years old in good health. Some clones in this sample may be carry-over from other donors' samples. The specimen was naive CD8+ T cells from PBMCs. For the CDR3, the DNA is TGTGCCAGCAGCTTGAGTAATGAGCAGTTCTTC. Amino acid sequence: CASSLSNEQFF.